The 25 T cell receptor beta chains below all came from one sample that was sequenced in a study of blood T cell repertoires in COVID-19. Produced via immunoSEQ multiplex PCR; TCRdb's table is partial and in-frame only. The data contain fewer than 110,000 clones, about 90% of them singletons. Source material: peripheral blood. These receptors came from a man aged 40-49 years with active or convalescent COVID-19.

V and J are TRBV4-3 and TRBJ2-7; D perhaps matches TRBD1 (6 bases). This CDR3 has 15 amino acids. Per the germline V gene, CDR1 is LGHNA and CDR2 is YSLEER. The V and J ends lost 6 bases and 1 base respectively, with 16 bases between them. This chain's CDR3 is CASSKGGFSSYEQYF. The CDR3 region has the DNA TGCGCCAGCAGTAAAGGGGGATTTTCTTCCTACGAGCAGTACTTC.

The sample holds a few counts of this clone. In DNA form, the CDR3 reads TGTGCCAGCAGCTTAACAGGGGACGAGCAGTACTTC. Its translation is CASSLTGDEQYF. V and J are TRBV5-4 and TRBJ2-7; TRBD1 matches at 7 bases. The CDR3 runs to 12 residues. Trimming cost V 2 bases and J 5 bases; bases outside gene matches: 1. Germline V gene data show CDR1 as SGHNT and CDR2 as YYREEE (reference sequence).

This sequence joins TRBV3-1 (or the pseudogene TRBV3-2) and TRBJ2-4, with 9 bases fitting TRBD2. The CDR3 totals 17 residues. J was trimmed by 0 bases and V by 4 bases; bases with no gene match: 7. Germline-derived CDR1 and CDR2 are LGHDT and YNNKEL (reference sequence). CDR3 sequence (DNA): TGTGCCAGCAGCCTGAGCGGGGGGACTGTAGCCAAAAACATTCAGTACTTC. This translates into CASSLSGGTVAKNIQYF.

CDR3 DNA sequence: TGTGCCAGCAGGCCCACACCGGGACAGGTCATCGACTATAATTCACCCCTCCACTTT. Translated, it gives CASRPTPGQVIDYNSPLHF. The chain recombines TRBV7-2 with TRBJ1-6; 8 bases line up with TRBD1. CDR3 length: 19 amino acids. V lost 6 bases to trimming and J lost 3 bases; unmatched junction nucleotides: 16. From germline, CDR1 is SGHTA and CDR2 FQGNSA.

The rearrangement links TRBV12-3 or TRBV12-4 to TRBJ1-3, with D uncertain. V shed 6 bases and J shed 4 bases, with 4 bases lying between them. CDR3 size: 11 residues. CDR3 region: CASRLGNTIYF. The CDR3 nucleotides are TGTGCCAGCAGGCTAGGAAACACCATATATTTT.

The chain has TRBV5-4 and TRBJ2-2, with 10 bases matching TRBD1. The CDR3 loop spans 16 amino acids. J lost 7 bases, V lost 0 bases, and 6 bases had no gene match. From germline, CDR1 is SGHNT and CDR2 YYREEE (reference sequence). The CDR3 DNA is TGTGCCAGCAGCTTGGGGACAGGGGGACCGATCGGGGAGCTGTTTTTT. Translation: CASSLGTGGPIGELFF.

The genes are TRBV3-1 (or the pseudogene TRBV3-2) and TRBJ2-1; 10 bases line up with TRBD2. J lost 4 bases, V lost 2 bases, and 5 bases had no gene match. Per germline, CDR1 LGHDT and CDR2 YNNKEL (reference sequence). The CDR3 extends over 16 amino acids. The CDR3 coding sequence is TGTGCCAGCAGCCAACTCACTAGCGGGATTTACAATGAGCAGTTCTTC. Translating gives CASSQLTSGIYNEQFF.

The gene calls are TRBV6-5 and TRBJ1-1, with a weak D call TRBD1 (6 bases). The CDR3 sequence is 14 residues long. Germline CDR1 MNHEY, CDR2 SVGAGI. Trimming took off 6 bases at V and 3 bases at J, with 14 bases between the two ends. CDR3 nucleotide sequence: TGTGCCAGCAGATGGGGGGGGCCGGACACTGAAGCTTTCTTT. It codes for CASRWGGPDTEAFF.

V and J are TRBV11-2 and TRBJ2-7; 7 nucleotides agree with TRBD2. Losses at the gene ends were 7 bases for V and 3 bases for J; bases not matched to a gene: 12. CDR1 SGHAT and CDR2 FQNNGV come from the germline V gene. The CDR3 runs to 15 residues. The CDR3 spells CASTTRRTSLYEQYF. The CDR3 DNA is TGTGCCAGCACAACCCGCCGGACTAGTCTCTACGAGCAGTACTTC.

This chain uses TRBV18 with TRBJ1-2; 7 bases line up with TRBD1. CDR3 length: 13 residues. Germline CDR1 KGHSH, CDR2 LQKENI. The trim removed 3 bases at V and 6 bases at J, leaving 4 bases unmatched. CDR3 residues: CASSPDRVNGYTF. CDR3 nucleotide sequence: TGTGCCAGCTCACCTGACAGGGTAAATGGCTACACCTTC.

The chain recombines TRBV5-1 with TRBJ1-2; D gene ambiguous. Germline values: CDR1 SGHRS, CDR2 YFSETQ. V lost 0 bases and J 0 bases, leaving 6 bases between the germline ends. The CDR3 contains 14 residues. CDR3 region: CASSLDSSNYGYTF. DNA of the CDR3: TGCGCCAGCAGCTTGGACAGTTCTAACTATGGCTACACCTTC.

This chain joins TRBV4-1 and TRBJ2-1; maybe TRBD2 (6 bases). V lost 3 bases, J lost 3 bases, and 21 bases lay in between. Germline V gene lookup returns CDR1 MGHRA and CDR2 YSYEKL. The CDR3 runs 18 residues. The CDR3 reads CASSHISPLAQIYNEQFF. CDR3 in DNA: TGCGCCAGCAGCCACATTTCCCCCCTAGCGCAAATCTACAATGAGCAGTTCTTC.

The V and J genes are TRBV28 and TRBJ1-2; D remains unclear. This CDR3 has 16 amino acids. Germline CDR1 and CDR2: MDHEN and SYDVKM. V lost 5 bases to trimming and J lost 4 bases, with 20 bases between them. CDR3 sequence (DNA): TGTGCCAGCAGTCCCCCAGTGGGCCCCAGCTCCTATGGCTACACCTTC. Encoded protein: CASSPPVGPSSYGYTF.

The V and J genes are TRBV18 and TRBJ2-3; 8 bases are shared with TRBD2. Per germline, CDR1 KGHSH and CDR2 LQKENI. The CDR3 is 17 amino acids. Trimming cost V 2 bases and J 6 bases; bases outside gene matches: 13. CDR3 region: CASSPSLEREYSDTQYF. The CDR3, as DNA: TGTGCCAGCTCACCATCACTAGAGCGGGAGTACTCCGATACGCAGTATTTT.

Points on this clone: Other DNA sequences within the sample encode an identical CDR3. The chain's CDR3 is CASSSTGGYGYTF. The CDR3 DNA reads as TGCGCCAGCAGCTCCACAGGGGGCTATGGCTACACCTTC. V and J are TRBV5-1 and TRBJ1-2, with 8 bases that match TRBD1. The V and J ends lost 3 bases and 4 bases, in that order; junction bases with no gene match: 2. Per germline, CDR1 SGHRS and CDR2 YFSETQ. The CDR3 sequence is 13 residues long. The full variable domain, its missing parts supplied by reference TRBV5-1 and TRBJ1-2, is KAGVTQTPRYLIKTRGQQVTLSCSPISGHRSVSWYQQTPGQGLQFLFEYFSETQRNKGNFPGRFSGRQFSNSRSEMNVSTLELGDSALYLCASSSTGGYGYTFGSGTRLTVV.

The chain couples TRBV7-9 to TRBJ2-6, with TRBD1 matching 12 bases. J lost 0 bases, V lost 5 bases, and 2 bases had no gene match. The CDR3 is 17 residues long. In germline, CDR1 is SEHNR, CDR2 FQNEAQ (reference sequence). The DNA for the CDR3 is TGTGCCAGCAGCGGGACAGGGGGCCGCTCTGGGGCCAACGTCCTGACTTTC. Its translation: CASSGTGGRSGANVLTF. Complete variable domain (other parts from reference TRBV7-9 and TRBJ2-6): DTGVSQNPRHKITKRGQNVTFRCDPISEHNRLYWYRQTLGQGPEFLTYFQNEAQLEKSRLLSDRFSAERPKGSFSTLEIQRTEQGDSAMYLCASSGTGGRSGANVLTFGAGSRLTVL.

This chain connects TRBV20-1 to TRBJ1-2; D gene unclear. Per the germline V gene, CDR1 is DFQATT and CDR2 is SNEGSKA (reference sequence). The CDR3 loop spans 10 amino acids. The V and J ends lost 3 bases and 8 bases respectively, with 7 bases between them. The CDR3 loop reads CSASDPGYTF. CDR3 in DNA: TGCAGTGCTAGTGATCCAGGCTACACCTTC.

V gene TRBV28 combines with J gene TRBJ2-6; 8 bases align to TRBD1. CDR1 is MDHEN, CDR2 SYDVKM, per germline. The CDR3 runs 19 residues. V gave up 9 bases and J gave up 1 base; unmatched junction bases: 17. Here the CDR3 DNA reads TGTGCCAGTCTAGGACAGGGCCCTCAGAAACAATCTGGGGCCAACGTCCTGACTTTC. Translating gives CASLGQGPQKQSGANVLTF.

CDR3 region: CASSQGSMRLSGGELFF. The CDR3 DNA follows: TGTGCCAGCAGCCAAGGGTCGATGCGGCTATCGGGCGGGGAGCTGTTTTTT. The rearrangement uses TRBV14 and TRBJ2-2; no firm D call. Germline assignment: CDR1 SGHDN and CDR2 FVKESK. Deletions cut 1 base from V and 7 bases from J, with 19 bases between. This CDR3 spans 17 amino acids.

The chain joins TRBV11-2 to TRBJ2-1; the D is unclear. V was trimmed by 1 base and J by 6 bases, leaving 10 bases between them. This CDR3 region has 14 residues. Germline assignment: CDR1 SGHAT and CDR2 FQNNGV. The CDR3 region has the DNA TGTGCCAGCAGCTTAGCTAGATTGGGCAATGAGCAGTTCTTC. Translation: CASSLARLGNEQFF.

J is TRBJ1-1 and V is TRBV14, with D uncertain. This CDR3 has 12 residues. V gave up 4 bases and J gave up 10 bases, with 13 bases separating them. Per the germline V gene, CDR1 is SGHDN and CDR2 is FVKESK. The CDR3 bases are TGTGCCAGCAGCCGAGGTAATGAGGGAGCTTTCTTT. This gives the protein CASSRGNEGAFF. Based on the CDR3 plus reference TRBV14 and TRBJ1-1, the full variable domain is EAGVTQFPSHSVIEKGQTVTLRCDPISGHDNLYWYRRVMGKEIKFLLHFVKESKQDESGMPNNRFLAERTGGTYSTLKVQPAELEDSGVYFCASSRGNEGAFFGQGTRLTVV.

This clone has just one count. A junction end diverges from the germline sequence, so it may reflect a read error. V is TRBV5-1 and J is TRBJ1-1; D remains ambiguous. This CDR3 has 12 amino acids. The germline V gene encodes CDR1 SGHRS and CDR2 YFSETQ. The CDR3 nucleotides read TGCGCCAGCAGCTTGGGACACACGGAAGCTTTCTTT. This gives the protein CASSLGHTEAFF.

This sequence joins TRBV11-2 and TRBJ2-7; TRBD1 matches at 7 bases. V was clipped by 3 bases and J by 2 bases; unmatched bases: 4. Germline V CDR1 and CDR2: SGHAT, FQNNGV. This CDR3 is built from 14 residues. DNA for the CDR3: TGTGCCAGCAGCTTCAAAACAGGGGCCTACGAGCAGTACTTC. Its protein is CASSFKTGAYEQYF. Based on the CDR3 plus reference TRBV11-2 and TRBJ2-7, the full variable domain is EAGVAQSPRYKIIEKRQSVAFWCNPISGHATLYWYQQILGQGPKLLIQFQNNGVVDDSQLPKDRFSAERLKGVDSTLKIQPAKLEDSAVYLCASSFKTGAYEQYFGPGTRLTVT.

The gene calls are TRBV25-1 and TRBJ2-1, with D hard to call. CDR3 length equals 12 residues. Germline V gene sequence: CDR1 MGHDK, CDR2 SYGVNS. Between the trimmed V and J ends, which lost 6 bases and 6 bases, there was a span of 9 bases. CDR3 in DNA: TGTGCCAGCAGATCCCCTAGCAATGAGCAGTTCTTC. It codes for CASRSPSNEQFF.

CDR3 in amino acids: CASSSHPGQGETQYF. The CDR3 bases are TGTGCCAGCAGCTCCCATCCGGGACAGGGGGAGACCCAGTACTTC. This chain links TRBV7-9 with TRBJ2-5; 10 positions agree with TRBD1. Germline V gene data show CDR1 as SEHNR and CDR2 as FQNEAQ (reference sequence). V was clipped by 4 bases and J by 5 bases; unmatched bases: 7. The CDR3 consists of 15 residues.